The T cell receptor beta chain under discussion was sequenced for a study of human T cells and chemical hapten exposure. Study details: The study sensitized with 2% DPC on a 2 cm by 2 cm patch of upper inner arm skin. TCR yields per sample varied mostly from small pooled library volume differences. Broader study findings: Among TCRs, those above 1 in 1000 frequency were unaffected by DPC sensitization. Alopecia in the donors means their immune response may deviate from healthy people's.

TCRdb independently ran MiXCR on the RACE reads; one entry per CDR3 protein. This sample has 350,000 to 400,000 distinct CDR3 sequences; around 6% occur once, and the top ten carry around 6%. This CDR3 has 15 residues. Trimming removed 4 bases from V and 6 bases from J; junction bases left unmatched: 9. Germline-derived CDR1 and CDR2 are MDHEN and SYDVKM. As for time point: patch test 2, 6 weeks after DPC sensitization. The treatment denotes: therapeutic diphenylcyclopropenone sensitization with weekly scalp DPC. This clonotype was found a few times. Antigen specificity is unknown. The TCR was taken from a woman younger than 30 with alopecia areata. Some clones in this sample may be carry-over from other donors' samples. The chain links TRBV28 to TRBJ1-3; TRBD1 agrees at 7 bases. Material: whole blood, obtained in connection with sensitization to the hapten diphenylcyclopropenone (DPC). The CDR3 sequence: CASSSTGIPANTIYF. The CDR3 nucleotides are TGTGCCAGCAGTTCGACAGGGATACCTGCAAACACCATATATTTT.